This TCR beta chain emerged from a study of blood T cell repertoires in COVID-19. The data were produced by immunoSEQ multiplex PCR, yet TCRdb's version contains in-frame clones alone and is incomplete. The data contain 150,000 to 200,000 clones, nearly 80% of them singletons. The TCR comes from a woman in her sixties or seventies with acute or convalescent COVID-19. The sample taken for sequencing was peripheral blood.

DNA of the CDR3: TGTGCCAGCAGCCCTTCTTTTACAGGGAGAGCTGGGGCCAACGTCCTGACTTTC. This gives the protein CASSPSFTGRAGANVLTF. The gene calls are TRBV9 and TRBJ2-6, with a possible D match to TRBD1 (6 bases). Trimming took 4 bases from V and 2 from J, leaving 19 bases between them. CDR1 and CDR2 (germline): SGDLS, YYNGEE. This CDR3 is built from 18 residues.